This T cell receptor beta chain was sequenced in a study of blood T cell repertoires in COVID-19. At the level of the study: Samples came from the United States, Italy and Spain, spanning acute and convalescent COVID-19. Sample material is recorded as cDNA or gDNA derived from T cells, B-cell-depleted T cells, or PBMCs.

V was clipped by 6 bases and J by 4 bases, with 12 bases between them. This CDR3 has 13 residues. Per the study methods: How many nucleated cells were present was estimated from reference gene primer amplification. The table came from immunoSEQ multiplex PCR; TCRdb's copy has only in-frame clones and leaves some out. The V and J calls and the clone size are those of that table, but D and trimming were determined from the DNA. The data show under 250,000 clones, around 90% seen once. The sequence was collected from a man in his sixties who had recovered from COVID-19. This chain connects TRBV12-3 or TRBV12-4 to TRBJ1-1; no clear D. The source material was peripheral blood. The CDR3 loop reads CASSAERGTEAFF. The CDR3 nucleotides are TGTGCCAGCAGCGCTGAACGAGGCACTGAAGCTTTCTTT.